Given below is one T cell receptor (beta chain) in context. Its target is not known. Losses at the gene ends were 5 bases for V and 0 bases for J; bases not matched to a gene: 7. Germline loops: CDR1 SGHVS, CDR2 FQNEAQ. The CDR3 is made up of 17 amino acids. Sequenced by immunoSEQ multiplex PCR; TCRdb stores in-frame clones only, minus some. The profile shows more than 120,000 clones, approximately 86% of them singletons. The data were obtained in a study of cytomegalovirus exposure and HLA in healthy donors. Whole-study results and caveats: The study recorded 150 to 200 TCR beta chains that were cytomegalovirus-associated. Most TCR sequences showed up rarely, but some public TCRs showed up in many donors.

The donors were part of the validation cohort of 100 to 150 subjects. That cohort was separate from the first cohort, which comprised 666 subjects. This sequence was found in a young man in good health and CMV-seropositive. J is TRBJ2-3 and V is TRBV7-8, with TRBD2 identical over 11 bases. Specimen: PBMCs. CDR3 DNA: TGTGCCAGCAGCCTCCGACTAGCGGGGACGAGCACAGATACGCAGTATTTT. It codes for CASSLRLAGTSTDTQYF.